This entry concerns a single TCR beta chain. This sample stems from a study of shared clonotypes between healthy human individuals. Libraries were prepared by immunoSEQ multiplex PCR; TCRdb keeps only in-frame clonotypes and omits some of them. The sample contains approximately 640,000 clones, about 92% of which appear only once. In germline, CDR1 is LGHNA, CDR2 YSLEER. The CDR3 is 16 amino acids. V lost 4 bases, J lost 1 base, and 16 bases lay in between. Material for sequencing was memory CD8+ T cells from PBMCs. Stated subset: CD45RO+ cells pooled with CCR7-negative TemRA cells. This TCR came from a man aged 18 to 29 in good health. Some clones in this sample may be carry-over from other donors' samples. The V gene is TRBV4-3, the J gene TRBJ2-5; no reliable D call. The CDR3 sequence is CASSPHDGELQETQYF. CDR3 DNA sequence: TGCGCCAGCAGCCCCCACGACGGCGAACTCCAAGAGACCCAGTACTTC.